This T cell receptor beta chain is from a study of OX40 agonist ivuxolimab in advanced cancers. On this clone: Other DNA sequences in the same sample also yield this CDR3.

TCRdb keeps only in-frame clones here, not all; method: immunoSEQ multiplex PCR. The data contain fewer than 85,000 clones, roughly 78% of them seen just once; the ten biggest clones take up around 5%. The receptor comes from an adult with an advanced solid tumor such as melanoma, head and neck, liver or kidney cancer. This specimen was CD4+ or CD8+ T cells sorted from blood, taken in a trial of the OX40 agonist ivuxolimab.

CDR3 bases: TGTGCCAGCCGAAGAACAGTGTCCTCCTACGAGCAGTACTTC. Translating gives CASRRTVSSYEQYF. The V call is TRBV6-5, the J call TRBJ2-7; D gene ambiguous. Germline V gene sequence: CDR1 MNHEY, CDR2 SVGAGI. V was shortened by 8 bases and J by 0 bases, with 14 bases between the two germline ends. The length of the CDR3 is 14 residues.